Shown below are 29 T cell receptor beta chains from a single sample sequenced in a study. Assay: immunoSEQ multiplex PCR; the TCRdb copy retains only in-frame clones and omits some. The sample holds tens of thousands of clones, 80% to 95% seen once. Sample: PBMCs. Receptors were obtained from a man between 35 and 55 years old with rheumatoid arthritis.

This chain links TRBV6-5 with TRBJ1-6, with 7 bases lining up with TRBD1. The CDR3 is 16 amino acids. The germline V gene has CDR1 MNHEY and CDR2 SVGAGI. J was trimmed by 6 bases and V by 2 bases; bases with no gene match: 7. This chain's CDR3 is CASSYRGRVGNSPLHF. DNA for the CDR3: TGTGCCAGCAGTTACAGGGGGCGAGTAGGTAATTCACCCCTCCACTTT.

The chain employs TRBV6-6 and TRBJ1-5; D gene uncertain. CDR3 length: 12 residues. V dropped 4 bases and J dropped 4 bases, with 5 bases sitting between them. Germline values: CDR1 MNHNY, CDR2 SVGAGI (reference sequence). The CDR3 DNA reads TGTGCCAGCAGTTCGGGGAATCAGCCCCAGCATTTT. This encodes CASSSGNQPQHF.

The V call is TRBV6-5, the J call TRBJ1-1; 9 bases match TRBD1. Germline values: CDR1 MNHEY, CDR2 SVGAGI. The trim removed 6 bases at V and 5 bases at J, leaving 7 bases unmatched. CDR3 length: 14 amino acids. The CDR3, as DNA: TGTGCCAGCAGCCTGGGACAGGGTAGGACTGAAGCTTTCTTT. It specifies CASSLGQGRTEAFF.

The chain uses TRBV28 and TRBJ2-7; D is uncertain. CDR3 length: 13 amino acids. V was pared by 6 bases and J by 3 bases, with 12 bases between. Germline V lookup: CDR1 MDHEN, CDR2 SYDVKM. The CDR3 bases are TGTGCCAGCAGGACCCCGGCAGTCTACGAGCAGTACTTC. This sequence encodes CASRTPAVYEQYF.

This chain links TRBV7-9 with TRBJ1-5; D gene ambiguous. Germline loops: CDR1 SEHNR, CDR2 FQNEAQ (reference sequence). This CDR3 has 15 amino acids. The germline V and J ends were trimmed by 1 base and 3 bases, with 10 bases remaining between them. The CDR3 protein is CASSLDGPLNQPQHF. The CDR3 bases are TGTGCCAGCAGCTTAGATGGACCCCTCAATCAGCCCCAGCATTTT.

This chain joins TRBV18 and TRBJ1-2; weak D call: TRBD1 (6 bases). The V end lost 3 bases, the J end lost 5 bases, and 19 bases lay between the germline ends. CDR1 and CDR2 from the germline V gene are KGHSH and LQKENI. The CDR3 loop spans 16 amino acids. The CDR3 nucleotides read TGTGCCAGCTCACCCCGGATTGAGGGGGTCGGGTATGGCTACACCTTC. Translation gives CASSPRIEGVGYGYTF.

This chain connects TRBV11-2 to TRBJ1-6; D remains ambiguous. Germline values: CDR1 SGHAT, CDR2 FQNNGV. V was cut by 0 bases and J by 9 bases, with 15 bases left in between. The CDR3 spans 16 residues. The CDR3 DNA sequence: TGTGCCAGCAGCTTAGAGGCCAGCCTGGAAGGTTCACCCCTCCACTTT. Its protein product is CASSLEASLEGSPLHF.

The chain recombines TRBV3-1 (or the pseudogene TRBV3-2) with TRBJ2-3; 7 bases agree with TRBD2. This CDR3 contains 15 residues. Losses at the gene ends were 6 bases for V and 0 bases for J; bases not matched to a gene: 6. CDR1 is LGHDT, CDR2 YNNKEL, per germline (reference sequence). DNA for the CDR3: TGTGCCAGCAGACGAAGCGGGATAAGCACAGATACGCAGTATTTT. Protein product: CASRRSGISTDTQYF.

V gene TRBV4-1 combines with J gene TRBJ1-1, with D tentatively TRBD1 (5 bases). CDR1 and CDR2 from the germline V gene are MGHRA and YSYEKL. V lost 0 bases and J lost 0, with 8 bases in between. CDR3 length: 15 amino acids. CDR3 in amino acids: CASSQDQGVNTEAFF. The CDR3 DNA reads as TGCGCCAGCAGCCAAGATCAGGGCGTGAACACTGAAGCTTTCTTT.

The rearrangement uses TRBV7-3 and TRBJ2-7; 9 bases map to TRBD1. Trimming took 1 base from V and 3 from J; bases not matched to a gene: 7. Germline V gene data show CDR1 as SGHTA and CDR2 as FQGTGA. CDR3 size: 16 residues. For the CDR3, the DNA is TGTGCCAGCAGCTTAAACCCCTTGACAGGGGGCTACGAGCAGTACTTC. This codes for CASSLNPLTGGYEQYF.

For the CDR3, the DNA is TGTGCCAGCAGCGTAGGGCAGGGGTACCAGCCCCAGCATTTT. Amino acid sequence: CASSVGQGYQPQHF. The chain employs TRBV9 and TRBJ1-5; D may be TRBD1 (6 bases). The CDR3 totals 14 residues. V lost 0 bases to trimming and J lost 7 bases, with 11 bases between them. CDR1 is SGDLS, CDR2 YYNGEE, per germline.

About this clone itself: Sequence at one end of the junction differs from germline and may be a read error. This chain connects TRBV19 to TRBJ2-3; D is perhaps TRBD1 (5 bases). CDR3 size: 15 residues. Per germline, CDR1 LNHDA and CDR2 SQIVND (reference sequence). CDR3 DNA: TGTGCCAGTAGTTCGCTAGTATGGGGCACCGATACGCAGTATTTT. This translates into CASSSLVWGTDTQYF.

The V gene is TRBV12-3 or TRBV12-4, the J gene TRBJ1-1; D perhaps matches TRBD1 (6 bases). With 6 bases removed from V and 3 bases from J, the gap between germline ends came to 11 bases. The CDR3 contains 13 residues. The CDR3 sequence is CASRQGLDTEAFF. The CDR3 DNA follows: TGTGCCAGCAGACAGGGATTGGACACTGAAGCTTTCTTT.

CDR3 sequence reads: CASTQTGTSGAAYNEQFF. The DNA of the CDR3 is TGTGCCAGCACTCAGACCGGGACTAGCGGAGCTGCCTACAATGAGCAGTTCTTC. This rearrangement joins TRBV27 to TRBJ2-1; 11 positions agree with TRBD2. Germline V gene data show CDR1 as MNHEY and CDR2 as SMNVEV (reference sequence). This CDR3 comprises 18 residues. After removal of 7 bases from V and 2 bases from J, the junction contained 13 bases not matched to a gene.

The table lists this clone with a count of one. J is TRBJ1-2 and V is TRBV6-5; 7 bases agree with TRBD1. This CDR3 region has 14 residues. Germline CDR1 MNHEY, CDR2 SVGAGI. Germline trimming cut 2 bases from V and 3 bases from J; bases unmatched to any gene: 3. CDR3 protein: CASSYGTADYGYTF. CDR3 nucleotide sequence: TGTGCCAGCAGTTACGGGACAGCAGACTATGGCTACACCTTC.

V is TRBV18 and J is TRBJ2-7; 13 bases are a match to TRBD2. The germline V gene encodes CDR1 KGHSH and CDR2 LQKENI. Trimming at V came to 2 bases and at J to 2 bases, leaving 3 bases not matched to a gene. The CDR3 sequence is 16 residues long. CDR3 DNA sequence: TGTGCCAGCTCACCAAGACTAGCGGGGGGACCCTACGAGCAGTACTTC. Translating it yields CASSPRLAGGPYEQYF. The variable domain in full, completed from reference TRBV18 and TRBJ2-7, reads NAGVMQNPRHLVRRRGQEARLRCSPMKGHSHVYWYRQLPEEGLKFMVYLQKENIIDESGMPKERFSAEFPKEGPSILRIQQVVRGDSAAYFCASSPRLAGGPYEQYFGPGTRLTVT.

The table lists this clone with a count of one. The chain employs TRBV7-6 and TRBJ1-1; 9 positions agree with TRBD1. CDR3 length equals 15 residues. Germline V gene data show CDR1 as SGHVS and CDR2 as FNYEAQ. V lost 4 bases, J lost 6 bases, and 9 bases stayed unmatched. DNA of the CDR3: TGTGCCAGCAGCTCAGGACAGGGGAGTATGGCTGAAGCTTTCTTT. As protein: CASSSGQGSMAEAFF.

J is TRBJ2-7 and V is TRBV18; 7 positions agree with TRBD2. With 6 bases clipped from V and 6 bases from J, the junction kept 8 bases outside the gene matches. The germline gives CDR1 KGHSH, CDR2 LQKENI. This CDR3 comprises 13 residues. CDR3 coding DNA: TGTGCCAGCTCCGGGGGAGGGGCGGGCGAGCAGTACTTC. Its translation is CASSGGGAGEQYF.

The chain uses TRBV27 and TRBJ2-1; D is perhaps TRBD1 (6 bases). Trimming left V 6 bases short and J 6 bases short, with 18 bases between. Germline CDR1 reads MNHEY; CDR2 reads SMNVEV (reference sequence). This CDR3 has 15 amino acids. The CDR3 reads CASRHRDLLGNEQFF. Here the CDR3 DNA reads TGTGCCAGCAGACACAGGGATTTACTCGGCAATGAGCAGTTCTTC.

The chain uses TRBV15 and TRBJ2-7, with D maybe TRBD2 (6 bases). The CDR3 is 16 residues long. Trimming cost V 0 bases and J 4 bases, with 16 bases left between them. Germline CDR1 and CDR2: LNHNV and YYDKDF (reference sequence). DNA of the CDR3: TGTGCCACCAGCAGAGATAGATTTGGAGGGAAATACGAGCAGTACTTC. It specifies CATSRDRFGGKYEQYF.

J is TRBJ2-7 and V is TRBV7-2, with 8 bases identical to TRBD2. V trimming: 1 base; J trimming: 5 bases; junction bases outside the gene matches: 7. In germline, CDR1 is SGHTA, CDR2 FQGNSA. The CDR3 is made up of 15 amino acids. The CDR3 DNA sequence: TGTGCCAGCAGCTTAGGACAGCGGGAGTTCGACGAGCAGTACTTC. It encodes CASSLGQREFDEQYF.

This chain links TRBV30 with TRBJ1-6; D is unresolved. Germline values: CDR1 GTSNPN, CDR2 SVGIG (reference sequence). This CDR3 region has 13 residues. V was shortened by 2 bases and J by 9 bases, with 11 bases between the two germline ends. DNA of the CDR3: TGTGCCTGGAGTAATCGGGGTTCTTCACCCCTCCACTTT. Protein sequence: CAWSNRGSSPLHF.

V and J are TRBV6-6 and TRBJ1-1; D remains ambiguous. This CDR3 has 11 amino acids. V lost 5 bases to trimming and J lost 10 bases, with 11 bases between them. From germline, CDR1 is MNHNY and CDR2 SVGAGI (reference sequence). The CDR3 spells CASSPLVGAFF. CDR3 DNA: TGTGCCAGCAGTCCACTGGTGGGAGCTTTCTTT.

There are a few counts of this clone. J is TRBJ1-3 and V is TRBV5-8, with D possibly matching TRBD1 (5 bases). CDR1 is SGHTS, CDR2 YDEGEE, per germline. Trimming pared 1 base from V and 1 base from J, leaving 6 bases between. The CDR3 consists of 14 residues. The CDR3 DNA follows: TGTGCCAGCAGCTTGAGGGGTTCTGGAAACACCATATATTTT. Its protein is CASSLRGSGNTIYF.

The chain carries TRBV29-1 and TRBJ2-3; 8 nucleotides line up with TRBD2. The CDR3 runs 13 residues. Germline lookup yields CDR1 SQVTM and CDR2 ANQGSEA. V lost 2 bases and J lost 7; bases outside the gene matches: 5. The CDR3 loop is CSVEPGGAYTQYF. The CDR3 nucleotides read TGCAGCGTTGAACCCGGGGGGGCCTATACGCAGTATTTT.

The J gene is TRBJ1-1, the V gene TRBV18, with D unclear. Trimming removed 6 bases at V and 1 base at J, with 15 bases between. The CDR3 runs to 15 residues. CDR1 is KGHSH, CDR2 LQKENI, per germline. The CDR3 DNA follows: TGTGCCAGCTCGCTTACACGAGGTGGGAACACTGAAGCTTTCTTT. Protein: CASSLTRGGNTEAFF. Combining the CDR3 with reference TRBV18 and TRBJ1-1 gives the whole variable domain NAGVMQNPRHLVRRRGQEARLRCSPMKGHSHVYWYRQLPEEGLKFMVYLQKENIIDESGMPKERFSAEFPKEGPSILRIQQVVRGDSAAYFCASSLTRGGNTEAFFGQGTRLTVV.

V and J are TRBV5-1 and TRBJ1-4, with TRBD1 matching over 7 bases. The CDR3 length is 14 residues. Germline assignment: CDR1 SGHRS and CDR2 YFSETQ. The V and J ends lost 0 bases and 8 bases, in that order; junction bases with no gene match: 4. The CDR3 region has the DNA TGCGCCAGCAGCTTGGACAGGGGAAACGAAAAACTGTTTTTT. Protein: CASSLDRGNEKLFF.

The chain has TRBV27 and TRBJ1-5; D might be TRBD1 (5 bases). This CDR3 is built from 14 residues. V was cut by 5 bases and J by 7 bases, with 15 bases left in between. Germline V CDR1 and CDR2: MNHEY, SMNVEV (reference sequence). The DNA for the CDR3 is TGTGCCAGCAGTATTCAGGGTGCGGGACAGCCCCAGCATTTT. Amino acid sequence: CASSIQGAGQPQHF.

The chain couples TRBV27 to TRBJ2-5; D is perhaps TRBD2 (6 bases). The CDR3 contains 15 residues. Germline CDR1 and CDR2: MNHEY and SMNVEV (reference sequence). Trimming stripped 3 bases from V and 4 bases from J, with 15 bases between. CDR3 loop: CASSLRDLPGETQYF. CDR3 DNA sequence: TGTGCCAGCAGTTTGCGGGACCTCCCGGGAGAGACCCAGTACTTC.